This record looks at one TCR beta chain sequence and its context. Its recognized antigen is unknown. Base quality data are lacking; no much larger clone is found one base away. TCRbeta CDR3 regions were amplified from genomic DNA using the immunoSEQ Assay, a bias-controlled multiplex PCR. The study's own analysis went as follows. The number of nucleated cells in each sample was estimated by amplification of reference gene primers within the assay. Sequence reads were collapsed and filtered to measure the absolute abundance of every unique TCRbeta CDR3 rearrangement. Productive Simpson clonality was computed per sample as the square root of Simpson's diversity index over productive rearrangements. The immuneACCESS repertoire file appears here via TCRdb, limited to in-frame rearrangements. These files lack a portion of the clones; in checked studies, under half of the deficit traces to unresolved V genes, and the cause of the others is not known. V, J and clone size are taken as reported in that table, and D and trimming were inferred from the DNA itself. This sample gives around 140,000 clones in total; roughly 91% of them show up just once. 15% to 20% of the sample is held by the ten biggest clonotypes.

Including the terminal cysteine and phenylalanine, the CDR3 comprises 14 residues. Only CDR3 DNA remains: 42 bases, in frame from the first base. According to the germline V gene (reference sequence), CDR1 reads LNHDA and CDR2 reads SQIVND. Germline trimming: 6 bases from V, 2 bases from J; junction bases outside gene matches: 7. The data derive from a study of blood T cell repertoires in COVID-19 (dated by TCRdb to the early 2020s). With respect to the entire study: Collaborator samples came from the United States, Italy and Spain and covered acute and convalescent phases of COVID-19. The prospective study material was composed of cDNA or gDNA derived from T cells, B-cell-depleted T cells, or PBMCs. Subjects who had been exposed to COVID-19, were actively infected with it, or had recovered from it provided the deeply sampled blood TCRbeta repertoires that made up the dataset. A freely available public database, intended as a resource for researchers studying the immune response to SARS-CoV-2, is where the repertoires were released. The samples were drawn from two sources: the first 160 participants of the ongoing ImmuneRACE study, and over 1,000 subjects contributed by 6 global collaborators. A de-identified subject ID, COVID-19 status, age in years and sex were almost always included in the sample metadata. Where available, HLA class I and class II types were taken from metadata supplied by the sample provider and were not determined by assay-based typing. Paper-wide results and their limitations: The quantity of clinical and demographic metadata differed by source and by participant and was supplied without curation.

Whole blood was collected in K2EDTA tubes by collaborating institutions according to the institutions' own protocols. For TCRbeta analysis, collaborator samples were shipped as frozen whole blood, as isolated PBMCs, or as DNA extracted from either sample type. Sequencing was performed on peripheral blood. Recombination joined TRBV19 with TRBJ2-7; 7 nucleotides in the junction match TRBD1. The TCR sequence derives from a man in his fifties with active or convalescent COVID-19. The DNA sequence is as follows: TGTGCCAGTAGCCCGACAGGGACCACCTACGAGCAGTACTTC. It translates to CASSPTGTTYEQYF.